This T cell receptor beta chain emerged from a study of T cell responses to AZD1222 COVID-19 vaccine. Second doses that came at about 4 or about 12 weeks were put together. Libraries were prepared by immunoSEQ multiplex PCR; TCRdb keeps only in-frame clonotypes and omits some of them. The repertoire holds around 150,000 clones, roughly nine tenths seen once, with roughly 1.2% in the top ten. The V gene's germline CDR1 is MDHEN and CDR2 SYDVKM. Trimming removed 6 bases from V and 3 bases from J; junction bases left unmatched: 8. This CDR3 has 15 residues. This TCR derives from an adult who received the AZD1222 COVID-19 vaccine. This material consisted of peripheral blood, taken 28 days after the second AZD1222 dose. The chain combines TRBV28 with TRBJ1-3; 7 nucleotides agree with TRBD1. The CDR3 is CASRMGTAGGNTIYF. The CDR3 DNA is TGTGCCAGCAGAATGGGGACAGCTGGTGGAAACACCATATATTTT.